This T cell receptor (beta chain) is from a study of cytomegalovirus exposure and HLA in healthy donors. Study outcomes and limitations: Later analysis reportedly placed an Asian-associated ancestry cluster below the roughly 680-donor mean in N-insertions. Most TCR sequences were rare, but some public TCRs occurred in many donors.

A multiplex PCR was run with 60 Vbeta primers and 13 Jbeta primers. Sequencing was performed with immunoSEQ multiplex PCR; in TCRdb, only in-frame clones are kept and a portion is missing. The sample consists of over 100,000 clones, over 65% of them appearing once. For this clone: The antigen remains unidentified.

The CDR3 is 13 residues long. V gave up 0 bases and J gave up 0 bases, with 5 bases separating them. CDR1 and CDR2 from the germline V gene are GTSNPN and SVGIG (reference sequence). The sample taken for sequencing was PBMCs. The V gene is TRBV30, the J gene TRBJ1-1; tentatively, D is TRBD1 (5 bases). This sequence originates from a woman in her twenties or thirties in good health and CMV-seronegative. The CDR3 DNA sequence: TGTGCCTGGAGTGTACAGGTGAACACTGAAGCTTTCTTT. Translated, it gives CAWSVQVNTEAFF.